The T cell receptor (beta chain) under discussion was sequenced for a study of sequential checkpoint blockade in melanoma. Turning to the study itself: Both treatment sequences were followed by maintenance nivolumab. TCRbeta immunosequencing was performed on DNA from more than 75 pretreatment melanoma tumor samples. Notes on the study in general: Response in arm A was associated with pretreatment TIL clonality.

CDR1 SNHLY and CDR2 FYNNEI come from the germline V gene. This CDR3 contains 14 residues. Trimming took off 8 bases at V and 3 bases at J, with 17 bases between the two ends. This table comes from immunoSEQ multiplex PCR, and its TCRdb copy is limited to in-frame clones, with some not included. The table shows roughly 18,000 clones, with more than 65% occurring only once. Noted treatment: randomized to nivolumab then ipilimumab (arm A) or the reverse (arm B). None of the patients previously received DNA-damaging chemotherapy. Turning to this clone: Its antigen is not known.

The chain carries TRBV2 and TRBJ2-7; a weak D match, TRBD1 (5 bases). Here the sequenced sample was tumor tissue (inferred from file names), taken from a patient given nivolumab and ipilimumab in sequence. The sequence was obtained from a human donor with melanoma. The chain's CDR3 is CASGLGDLLYEQYF. The CDR3 DNA reads TGTGCCAGCGGGCTAGGGGATCTCCTCTACGAGCAGTACTTC.